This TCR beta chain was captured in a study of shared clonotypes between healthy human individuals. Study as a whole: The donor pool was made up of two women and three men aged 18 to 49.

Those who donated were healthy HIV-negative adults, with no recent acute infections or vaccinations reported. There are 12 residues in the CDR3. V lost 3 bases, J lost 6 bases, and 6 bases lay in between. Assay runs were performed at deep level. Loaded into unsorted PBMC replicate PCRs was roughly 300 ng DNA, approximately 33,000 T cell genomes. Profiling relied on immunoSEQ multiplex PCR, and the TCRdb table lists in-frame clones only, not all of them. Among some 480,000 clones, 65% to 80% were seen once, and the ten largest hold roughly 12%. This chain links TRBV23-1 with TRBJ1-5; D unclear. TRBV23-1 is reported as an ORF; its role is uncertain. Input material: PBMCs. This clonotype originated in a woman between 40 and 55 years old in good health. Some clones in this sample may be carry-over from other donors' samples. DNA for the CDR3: TGCGCCAGCAGTCAGTGGGCTCAGCCCCAGCATTTT. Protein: CASSQWAQPQHF.